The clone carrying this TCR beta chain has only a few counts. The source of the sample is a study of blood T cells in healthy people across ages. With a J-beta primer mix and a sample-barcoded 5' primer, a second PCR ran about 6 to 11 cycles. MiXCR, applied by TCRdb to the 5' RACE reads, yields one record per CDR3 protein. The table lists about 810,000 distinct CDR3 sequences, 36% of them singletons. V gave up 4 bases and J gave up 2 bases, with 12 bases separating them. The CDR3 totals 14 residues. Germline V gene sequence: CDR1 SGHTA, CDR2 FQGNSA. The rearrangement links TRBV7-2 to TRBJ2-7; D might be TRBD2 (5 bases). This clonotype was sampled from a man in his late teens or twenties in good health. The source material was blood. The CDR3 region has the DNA TGTGCCAGCAGCTCCCGGACTCCAACCTACGAGCAGTACTTC. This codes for CASSSRTPTYEQYF.